A few counts support the clone carrying this T cell receptor (beta chain). As yet, its antigen is unknown. This specimen comes from a study of blood T cells in healthy people across ages. Study-level findings and limits: Any conclusive comparison of naive versus antigen-experienced cells was prevented by using unsorted PBMCs. While age rose, TCR beta diversity per million T cells dropped in a roughly linear way.

Sample-barcoded 5' priming and a J-beta primer mix drove a second PCR of 7 to 11 cycles. The authors tagged each cDNA molecule using a template-switch adaptor with 12 random nucleotides. Each CDR3 protein gets one entry after TCRdb re-called the 5' RACE reads with MiXCR. The sample holds approximately 810,000 distinct CDR3 sequences, 25% to 30% seen once. Trimming at V came to 3 bases and at J to 3 bases, leaving 15 bases not matched to a gene. Per germline, CDR1 GTSNPN and CDR2 SVGIG (reference sequence). The CDR3 runs to 18 residues. The rearrangement links TRBV30 to TRBJ2-3; 10 bases are a match to TRBD2. The sequence was obtained from an elderly woman in good health. Sequencing was carried out using blood. The CDR3 sequence: CAWSRPFLAGAWTDTQYF. In DNA, the CDR3 is TGTGCCTGGAGCCGACCTTTCCTAGCGGGAGCTTGGACAGATACGCAGTATTTT.